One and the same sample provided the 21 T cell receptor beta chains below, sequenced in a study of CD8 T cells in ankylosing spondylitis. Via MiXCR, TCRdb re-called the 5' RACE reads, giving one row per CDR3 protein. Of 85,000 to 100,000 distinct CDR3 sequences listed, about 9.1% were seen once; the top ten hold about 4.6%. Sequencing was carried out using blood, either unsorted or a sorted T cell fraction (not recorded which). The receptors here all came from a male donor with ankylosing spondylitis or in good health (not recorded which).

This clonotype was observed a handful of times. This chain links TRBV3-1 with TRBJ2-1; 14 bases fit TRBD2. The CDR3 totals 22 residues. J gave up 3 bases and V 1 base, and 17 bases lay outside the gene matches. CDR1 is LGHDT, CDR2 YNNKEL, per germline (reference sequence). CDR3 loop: CASSQVRTWTEGLAGVYNEQFF. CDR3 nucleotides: TGTGCCAGCAGCCAAGTGAGAACCTGGACTGAGGGACTAGCGGGGGTCTACAATGAGCAGTTCTTC.

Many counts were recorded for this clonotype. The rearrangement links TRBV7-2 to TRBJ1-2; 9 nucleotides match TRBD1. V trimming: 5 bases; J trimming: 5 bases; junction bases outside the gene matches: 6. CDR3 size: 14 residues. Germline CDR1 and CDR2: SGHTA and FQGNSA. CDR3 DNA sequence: TGTGCCAGCAGCCGCCCCGGGACAGGGTATGGCTACACCTTC. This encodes CASSRPGTGYGYTF.

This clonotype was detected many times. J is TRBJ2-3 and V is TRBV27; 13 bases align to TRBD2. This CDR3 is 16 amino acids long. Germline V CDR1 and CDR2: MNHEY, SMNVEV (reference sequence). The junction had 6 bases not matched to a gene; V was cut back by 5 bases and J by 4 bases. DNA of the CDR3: TGTGCCAGCAGTAGCACGGGACTAGCGGGATCAGATACGCAGTATTTT. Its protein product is CASSSTGLAGSDTQYF.

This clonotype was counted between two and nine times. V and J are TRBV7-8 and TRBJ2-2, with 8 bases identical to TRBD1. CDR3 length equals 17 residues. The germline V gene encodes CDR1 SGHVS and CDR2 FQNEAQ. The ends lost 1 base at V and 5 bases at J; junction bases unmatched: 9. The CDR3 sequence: CASSLVAGGSRTGELFF. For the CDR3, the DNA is TGTGCCAGCAGCTTAGTGGCAGGGGGCTCTCGGACCGGGGAGCTGTTTTTT. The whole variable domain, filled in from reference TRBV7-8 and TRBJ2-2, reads GAGVSQSPRYKVAKRGQDVALRCDPISGHVSLFWYQQALGQGPEFLTYFQNEAQLDKSGLPSDRFFAERPEGSVSTLKIQRTQQEDSAVYLCASSLVAGGSRTGELFFGEGSRLTVL.

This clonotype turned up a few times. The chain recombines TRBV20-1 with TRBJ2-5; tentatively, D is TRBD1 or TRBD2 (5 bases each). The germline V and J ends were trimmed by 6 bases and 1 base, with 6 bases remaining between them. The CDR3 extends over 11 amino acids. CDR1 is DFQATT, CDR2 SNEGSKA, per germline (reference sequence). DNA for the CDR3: TGCAGTGCCGGGACCCAAGAGACCCAGTACTTC. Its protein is CSAGTQETQYF.

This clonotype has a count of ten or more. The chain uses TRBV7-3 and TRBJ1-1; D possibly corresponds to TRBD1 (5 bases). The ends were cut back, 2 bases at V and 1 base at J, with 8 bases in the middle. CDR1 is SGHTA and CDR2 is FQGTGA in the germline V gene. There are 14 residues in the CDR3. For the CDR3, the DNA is TGTGCCAGCAGCTTAGGGGCCCCGAACACTGAAGCTTTCTTT. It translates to CASSLGAPNTEAFF.

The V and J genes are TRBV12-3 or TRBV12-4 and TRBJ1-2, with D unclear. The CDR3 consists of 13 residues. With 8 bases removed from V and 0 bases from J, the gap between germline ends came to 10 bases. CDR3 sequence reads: CASRSASNYGYTF. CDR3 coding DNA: TGTGCCAGCCGATCGGCGTCTAACTATGGCTACACCTTC.

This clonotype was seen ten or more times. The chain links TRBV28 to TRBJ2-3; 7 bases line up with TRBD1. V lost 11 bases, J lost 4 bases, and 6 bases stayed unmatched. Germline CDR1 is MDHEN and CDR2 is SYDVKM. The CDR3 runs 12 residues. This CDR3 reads CAAGGEADTQYF. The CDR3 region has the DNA TGTGCCGCAGGGGGTGAGGCAGATACGCAGTATTTT.

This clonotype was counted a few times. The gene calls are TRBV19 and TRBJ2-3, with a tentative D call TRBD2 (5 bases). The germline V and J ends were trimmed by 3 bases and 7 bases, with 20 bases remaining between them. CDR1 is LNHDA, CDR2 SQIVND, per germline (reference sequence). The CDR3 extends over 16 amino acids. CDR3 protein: CASSISRRARGNTQYF. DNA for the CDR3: TGTGCCAGTAGTATTAGCCGCCGAGCCCGGGGAAATACGCAGTATTTT. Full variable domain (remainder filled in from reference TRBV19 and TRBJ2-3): DGGITQSPKYLFRKEGQNVTLSCEQNLNHDAMYWYRQDPGQGLRLIYYSQIVNDFQKGDIAEGYSVSREKKESFPLTVTSAQKNPTAFYLCASSISRRARGNTQYFGPGTRLTVL.

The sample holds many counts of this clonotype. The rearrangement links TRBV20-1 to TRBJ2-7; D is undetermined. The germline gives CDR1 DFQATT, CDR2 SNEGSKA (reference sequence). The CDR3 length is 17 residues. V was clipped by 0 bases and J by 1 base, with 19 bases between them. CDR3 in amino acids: CSARDLSRFADSYEQYF. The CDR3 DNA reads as TGCAGTGCTAGAGATCTTTCGAGGTTCGCGGATTCCTACGAGCAGTACTTC.

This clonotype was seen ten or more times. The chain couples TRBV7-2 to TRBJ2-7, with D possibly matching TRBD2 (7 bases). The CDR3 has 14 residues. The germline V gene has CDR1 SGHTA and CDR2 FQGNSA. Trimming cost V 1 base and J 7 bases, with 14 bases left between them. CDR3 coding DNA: TGTGCCAGCAGCTTAGGACTAGCAGGGGCGGAGCAGTACTTC. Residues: CASSLGLAGAEQYF.

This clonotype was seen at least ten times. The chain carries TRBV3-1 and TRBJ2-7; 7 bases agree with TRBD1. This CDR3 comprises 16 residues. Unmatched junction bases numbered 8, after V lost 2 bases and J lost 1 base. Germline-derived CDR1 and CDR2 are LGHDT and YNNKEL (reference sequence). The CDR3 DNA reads TGTGCCAGCAGCCAATCCGACAGGGTTAAGTCCTACGAGCAGTACTTC. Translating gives CASSQSDRVKSYEQYF.

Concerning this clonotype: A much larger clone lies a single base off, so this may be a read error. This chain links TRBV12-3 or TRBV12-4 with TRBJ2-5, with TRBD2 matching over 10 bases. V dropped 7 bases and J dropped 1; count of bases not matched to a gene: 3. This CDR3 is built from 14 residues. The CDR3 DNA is TGTGCCAGCAATCAGCGGGGGGGCCAAGAGACCCAGTACTTC. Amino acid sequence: CASNQRGGQETQYF.

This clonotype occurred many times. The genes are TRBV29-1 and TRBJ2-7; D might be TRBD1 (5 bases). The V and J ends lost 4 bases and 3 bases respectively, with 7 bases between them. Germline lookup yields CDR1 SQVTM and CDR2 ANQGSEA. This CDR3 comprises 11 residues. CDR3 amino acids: CSVADNYEQYF. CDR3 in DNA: TGCAGCGTTGCGGACAACTACGAGCAGTACTTC.

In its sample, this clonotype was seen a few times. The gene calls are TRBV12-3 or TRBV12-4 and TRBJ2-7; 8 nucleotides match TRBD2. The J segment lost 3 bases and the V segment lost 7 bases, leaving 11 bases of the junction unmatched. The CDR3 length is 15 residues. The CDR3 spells CASTLLPGLVYEQYF. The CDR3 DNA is TGTGCCAGCACCCTATTACCGGGACTAGTCTACGAGCAGTACTTC.

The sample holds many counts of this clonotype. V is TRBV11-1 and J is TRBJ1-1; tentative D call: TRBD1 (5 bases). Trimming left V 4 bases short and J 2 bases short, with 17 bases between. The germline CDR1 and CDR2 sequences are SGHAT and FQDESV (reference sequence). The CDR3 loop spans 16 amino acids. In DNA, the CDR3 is TGTGCCAGCAGCTCCTCGGGGGGATGGACAAACACTGAAGCTTTCTTT. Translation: CASSSSGGWTNTEAFF. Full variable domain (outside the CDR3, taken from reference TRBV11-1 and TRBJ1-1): EAEVAQSPRYKITEKSQAVAFWCDPISGHATLYWYRQILGQGPELLVQFQDESVVDDSQLPKDRFSAERLKGVDSTLKIQPAELGDSAMYLCASSSSGGWTNTEAFFGQGTRLTVV.

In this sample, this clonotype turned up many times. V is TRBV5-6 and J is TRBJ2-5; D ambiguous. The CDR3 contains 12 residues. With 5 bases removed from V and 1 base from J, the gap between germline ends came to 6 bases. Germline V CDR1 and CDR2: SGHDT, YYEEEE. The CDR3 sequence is CASSRPQETQYF. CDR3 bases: TGTGCCAGCAGTCGACCCCAAGAGACCCAGTACTTC.

CDR3 amino acids: CASSPNGDGTNYGYTF. The CDR3, as DNA: TGTGCCAGCAGCCCGAACGGCGACGGGACGAACTATGGCTACACCTTC. V is TRBV9 and J is TRBJ1-2, with D maybe TRBD1 (5 bases). CDR1 is SGDLS, CDR2 YYNGEE, per germline. V gave up 4 bases and J gave up 2 bases, with 18 bases separating them. The CDR3 contains 16 residues.

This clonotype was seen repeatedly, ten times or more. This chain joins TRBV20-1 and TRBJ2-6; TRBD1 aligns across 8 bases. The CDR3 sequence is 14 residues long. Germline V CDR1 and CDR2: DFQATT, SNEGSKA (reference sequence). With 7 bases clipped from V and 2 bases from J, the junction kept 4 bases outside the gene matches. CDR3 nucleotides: TGCAGTGATCCAGGGGGCACTGGGGCCAACGTCCTGACTTTC. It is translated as CSDPGGTGANVLTF.

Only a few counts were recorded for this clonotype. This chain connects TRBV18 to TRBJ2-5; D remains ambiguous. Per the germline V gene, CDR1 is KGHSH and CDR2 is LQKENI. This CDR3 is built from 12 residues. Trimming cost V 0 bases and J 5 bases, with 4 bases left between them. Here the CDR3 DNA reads TGTGCCAGCTCACCACCGACGGAGACCCAGTACTTC. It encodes CASSPPTETQYF.

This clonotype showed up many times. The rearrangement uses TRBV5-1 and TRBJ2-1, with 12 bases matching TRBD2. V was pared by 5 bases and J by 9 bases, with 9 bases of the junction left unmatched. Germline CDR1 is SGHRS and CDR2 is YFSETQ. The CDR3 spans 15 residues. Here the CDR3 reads CASRRTSGESGEQFF. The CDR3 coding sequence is TGCGCCAGCAGGCGGACTAGCGGGGAGTCGGGTGAGCAGTTCTTC.